This T cell receptor (beta chain) emerged from a study of shared clonotypes between healthy human individuals. The overall study: Each donor contributed plates that comprised three CD4 naive, three CD4 memory, two CD8 naive and one CD8 memory.

Each subset's genomic DNA was split evenly across several immunoSEQ plates. The authors loaded about 200 ng DNA, about 30,000 T cell genomes, into sorted-subset replicate PCRs. Generated by immunoSEQ multiplex PCR, the TCRdb table keeps only in-frame clones and is missing some. The sample yields about 2.1 million clones, under 95% seen once. Positively selected for CCR7, the CD45RO-negative cells used as naive CD8 cells excluded terminally differentiated effector memory CD45RA+ cells. This CDR3 spans 15 amino acids. Trimming removed 3 bases from V and 6 bases from J; junction bases left unmatched: 6. Germline values: CDR1 LGHNA, CDR2 YSLEER.

The chain joins TRBV4-3 to TRBJ1-5; 9 bases are a match to TRBD1. Input material: naive CD8+ T cells from PBMCs. This clonotype was obtained from a man aged 18 to 30 in good health. Some clones in this sample may be carry-over from other donors' samples. CDR3: CASSHNRGLAQPQHF. CDR3 bases: TGCGCCAGCAGCCATAACAGGGGGCTAGCTCAGCCCCAGCATTTT.